The 13 T cell receptor beta chains below were found in one sample sequenced in a study of technical replicates of blood from several donors. Profiled with immunoSEQ multiplex PCR; TCRdb holds only in-frame clones, not every one. The sample lists under 90,000 clones; roughly 96% were seen once. The sequencing input was T cells isolated from PBMCs. The receptors derive from a human donor in good health.

This rearrangement joins TRBV19 to TRBJ2-5; 10 nucleotides match TRBD2. Germline V CDR1 and CDR2: LNHDA, SQIVND (reference sequence). The CDR3 contains 15 residues. J was trimmed by 5 bases and V by 4 bases; bases with no gene match: 7. CDR3 amino acids: CASSRAGGPGETQYF. CDR3 DNA sequence: TGTGCCAGTAGTAGAGCGGGAGGGCCCGGGGAGACCCAGTACTTC.

The gene calls are TRBV7-2 and TRBJ2-3, with D uncertain. Germline V gene data show CDR1 as SGHTA and CDR2 as FQGNSA. This CDR3 region has 13 residues. The ends were cut back, 2 bases at V and 4 bases at J, with 7 bases in the middle. The CDR3 DNA reads TGTGCCAGCAGCTTACAGTTCTCAGATACGCAGTATTTT. Translation gives CASSLQFSDTQYF.

The chain couples TRBV7-9 to TRBJ1-1, with D tentatively TRBD1 (6 bases). Germline CDR1 and CDR2: SEHNR and FQNEAQ (reference sequence). The CDR3 sequence is 16 residues long. Trimming left V 4 bases short and J 4 bases short, with 19 bases between. DNA of the CDR3: TGTGCCAGCAGCTCGCCTCTGACAGGAATTGCCACTGAAGCTTTCTTT. It translates to CASSSPLTGIATEAFF.

The chain carries TRBV10-2 and TRBJ1-5; 8 bases fit TRBD1. The V gene's germline CDR1 is WSHSY and CDR2 SAAADI. J was trimmed by 6 bases and V by 4 bases; bases with no gene match: 5. The CDR3 covers 14 residues. In nucleotides, the CDR3 is TGCGCCAGCAGTGGACAGGGGATGGGTCAGCCCCAGCATTTT. Protein product: CASSGQGMGQPQHF.

The rearrangement uses TRBV5-1 and TRBJ2-5; D gene uncertain. Trimming stripped 1 base from V and 0 bases from J, with 4 bases between. The germline gives CDR1 SGHRS, CDR2 YFSETQ. CDR3 length equals 13 residues. In nucleotides, the CDR3 is TGCGCCAGCAGCTTGCCGTACCAAGAGACCCAGTACTTC. As protein: CASSLPYQETQYF. Based on the CDR3 plus reference TRBV5-1 and TRBJ2-5, the full variable domain is KAGVTQTPRYLIKTRGQQVTLSCSPISGHRSVSWYQQTPGQGLQFLFEYFSETQRNKGNFPGRFSGRQFSNSRSEMNVSTLELGDSALYLCASSLPYQETQYFGPGTRLLVL.

The chain combines TRBV7-9 with TRBJ1-1; D possibly corresponds to TRBD1 (6 bases). Deletions cut 4 bases from V and 5 bases from J, with 14 bases between. Germline CDR1 is SEHNR and CDR2 is FQNEAQ (reference sequence). This CDR3 region has 14 residues. CDR3 loop: CASSYPTGGTEAFF. Written as DNA, the CDR3 is TGTGCCAGCAGCTACCCGACAGGCGGAACTGAAGCTTTCTTT.

The rearrangement joins TRBV2 to TRBJ2-1; 7 bases agree with TRBD2. CDR3 length equals 14 residues. Germline V gene lookup returns CDR1 SNHLY and CDR2 FYNNEI. V lost 5 bases and J lost 7; bases outside the gene matches: 8. The CDR3 DNA is TGTGCCAGCAGTACGACGGGGGGTGGGAATGAGCAGTTCTTC. Protein sequence: CASSTTGGGNEQFF.

The chain couples TRBV4-1 to TRBJ1-2; D call uncertain. CDR1 is MGHRA, CDR2 YSYEKL, per germline. Between the trimmed V and J ends, which lost 1 base and 0 bases, there was a span of 12 bases. The length of the CDR3 is 16 residues. The CDR3 nucleotides read TGCGCCAGCAGCCAAGCCCCGGAGTATACTAACTATGGCTACACCTTC. Its protein product is CASSQAPEYTNYGYTF.

The chain employs TRBV30 and TRBJ2-7; D possibly corresponds to TRBD1 (5 bases). Germline V lookup: CDR1 GTSNPN, CDR2 SVGIG (reference sequence). V lost 0 bases to trimming and J lost 5 bases, with 5 bases between them. The CDR3 is 11 residues long. The CDR3 bases are TGTGCCTGGAGTGTGGGGCACGAGCAGTACTTC. Translated, it gives CAWSVGHEQYF.

This clone was recorded only once. This chain uses TRBV15 with TRBJ1-1, with a tentative D call TRBD1 (5 bases). Per the germline V gene, CDR1 is LNHNV and CDR2 is YYDKDF (reference sequence). This CDR3 contains 14 residues. Trimming took 6 bases from V and 0 from J, leaving 11 bases between them. CDR3 residues: CATRGAALNTEAFF. CDR3 bases: TGTGCCACCAGAGGGGCGGCCCTGAACACTGAAGCTTTCTTT. Supplemented by reference TRBV15 and TRBJ1-1, the full variable domain reads DAMVIQNPRYQVTQFGKPVTLSCSQTLNHNVMYWYQQKSSQAPKLLFHYYDKDFNNEADTPDNFQSRRPNTSFCFLDIRSPGLGDTAMYLCATRGAALNTEAFFGQGTRLTVV.

J is TRBJ2-7 and V is TRBV2, with D perhaps matching TRBD1 or TRBD2 (5 bases each). Per the germline V gene, CDR1 is SNHLY and CDR2 is FYNNEI. V lost 7 bases, J lost 3 bases, and 10 bases lay in between. CDR3 length: 12 amino acids. CDR3 sequence (DNA): TGTGCCAGCAATGAGGGGAGCTACGAGCAGTACTTC. Encoded protein: CASNEGSYEQYF.

This rearrangement joins TRBV9 to TRBJ1-3; a possible D gene is TRBD1 (6 bases). This CDR3 region has 14 residues. The germline V and J ends were trimmed by 0 bases and 2 bases, with 6 bases remaining between them. Per germline, CDR1 SGDLS and CDR2 YYNGEE. The CDR3 DNA reads as TGTGCCAGCAGCGTAGCAGGGGCTGGAAACACCATATATTTT. This translates into CASSVAGAGNTIYF.

The chain is built from TRBV5-4 and TRBJ2-3; TRBD2 agrees at 7 bases. Germline trimming cut 4 bases from V and 4 bases from J; bases unmatched to any gene: 15. The CDR3 loop spans 17 amino acids. Germline CDR1 SGHNT, CDR2 YYREEE (reference sequence). CDR3 DNA: TGTGCCAGCAGCGACGGACTAGGCCAGGTTTTGGCAGATACGCAGTATTTT. This encodes CASSDGLGQVLADTQYF. The full variable domain, with the rest looked up from reference TRBV5-4 and TRBJ2-3, is ETGVTQSPTHLIKTRGQQVTLRCSSQSGHNTVSWYQQALGQGPQFIFQYYREEENGRGNFPPRFSGLQFPNYSSELNVNALELDDSALYLCASSDGLGQVLADTQYFGPGTRLTVL.